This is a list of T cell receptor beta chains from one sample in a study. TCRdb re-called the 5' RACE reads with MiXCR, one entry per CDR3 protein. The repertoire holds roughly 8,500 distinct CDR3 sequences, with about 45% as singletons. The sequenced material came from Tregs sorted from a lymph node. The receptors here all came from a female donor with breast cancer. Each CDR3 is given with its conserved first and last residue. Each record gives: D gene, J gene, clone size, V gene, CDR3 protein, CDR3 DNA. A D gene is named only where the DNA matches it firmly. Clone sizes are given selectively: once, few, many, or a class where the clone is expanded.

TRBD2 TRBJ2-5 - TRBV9 CASSSAGTSGVQETQYF TGTGCCAGCAGCTCAGCCGGGACTAGCGGGGTCCAAGAGACCCAGTACTTC
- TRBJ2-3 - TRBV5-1 CASSLAGPTLGRADTQYF TGCGCCAGCAGCTTGGCTGGACCGACTTTAGGTCGGGCAGATACGCAGTATTTT
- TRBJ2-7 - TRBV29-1 CSVVDTSYEQYF TGCAGCGTTGTGGACACATCCTACGAGCAGTACTTC
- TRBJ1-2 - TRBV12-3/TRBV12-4 CASSPSVYGYTF TGTGCCAGCAGCCCCTCCGTCTATGGCTACACCTTC
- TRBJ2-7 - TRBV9 CASSVADVSYEQYF TGTGCCAGCAGCGTAGCTGATGTCTCCTACGAGCAGTACTTC
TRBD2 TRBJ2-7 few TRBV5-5 CASSLEVASGRATYEQYF TGTGCCAGCAGCTTGGAAGTAGCGAGCGGGAGGGCCACTTACGAGCAGTACTTC
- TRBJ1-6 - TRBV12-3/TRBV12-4 CASSGGDAYNSPLHF TGTGCCAGCTCTGGGGGGGATGCCTATAATTCACCCCTCCACTTT
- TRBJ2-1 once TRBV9 CASSVAGGPANEQFF TGTGCCAGCAGCGTAGCTGGCGGCCCGGCAAATGAGCAGTTCTTC
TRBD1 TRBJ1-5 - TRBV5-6 CASSLGQGANQPQHF TGTGCCAGCAGCTTGGGGCAGGGGGCGAATCAGCCCCAGCATTTT
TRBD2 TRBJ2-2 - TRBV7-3 CASSPLPVGTSGTGELFF TGTGCCAGCAGCCCATTGCCCGTAGGGACTAGTGGCACCGGGGAGCTGTTTTTT
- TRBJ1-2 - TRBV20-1 CSAEGPNYGYTF TGCAGTGCAGAAGGGCCTAACTATGGCTACACCTTC
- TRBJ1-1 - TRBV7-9 CASSQTVNTEAFF TGTGCCAGCAGCCAGACAGTGAACACTGAAGCTTTCTTT
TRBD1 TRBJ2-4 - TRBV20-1 CSASDRGRWENIPYF TGCAGTGCGTCCGACAGGGGGCGGTGGGAAAACATTCCGTACTTC
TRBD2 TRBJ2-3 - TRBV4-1 CASSQEAGGVGDTQYF TGCGCCAGCAGCCAAGAAGCGGGGGGCGTGGGCGATACGCAGTATTTT
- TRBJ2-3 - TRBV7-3 CASSLWPGTDTQYF TGTGCCAGCAGCTTATGGCCGGGCACAGATACGCAGTATTTT
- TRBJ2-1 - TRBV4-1 CASSPGANEQFF TGCGCCAGCAGCCCAGGGGCTAATGAGCAGTTCTTC
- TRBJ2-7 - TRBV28 CASSLYRVGYEQYF TGTGCCAGCAGTTTATACAGGGTCGGGTACGAGCAGTACTTC
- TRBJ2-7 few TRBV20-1 CSARGTGLAAAFYEQYF TGCAGTGCTAGAGGCACAGGGCTAGCGGCCGCTTTCTACGAGCAGTACTTC
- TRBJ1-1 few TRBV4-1 CASSQDLTVQRGFDTEAFF TGTGCCAGCAGCCAAGATCTAACAGTCCAGAGGGGGTTTGACACTGAAGCTTTCTTT
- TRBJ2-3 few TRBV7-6 CASSLVWGRPPDTQYF TGTGCCAGCAGCTTAGTCTGGGGGCGACCCCCAGATACGCAGTATTTT
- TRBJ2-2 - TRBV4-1 CASSQQATGELFF TGCGCCAGCAGCCAACAGGCTACCGGGGAGCTGTTTTTT
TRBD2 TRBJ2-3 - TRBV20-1 CSASHREGPDTQYF TGCAGTGCTAGTCATCGGGAGGGCCCAGATACGCAGTATTTT
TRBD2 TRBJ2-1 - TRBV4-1 CASSSGASSYNEQFF TGCGCTAGCTCTAGCGGAGCGAGCTCCTACAATGAGCAGTTCTTC
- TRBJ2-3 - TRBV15 CATSRYRDTEATDTQYF TGTGCCACCAGCAGATACCGGGACACCGAGGCCACAGATACGCAGTATTTT
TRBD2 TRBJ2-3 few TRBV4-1 CASSFTSGGTDTQYF TGCGCCAGCAGCTTTACTAGCGGGGGTACAGATACGCAGTATTTT
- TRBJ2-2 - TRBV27 CATTRIGGAYTGELFF TGTGCCACCACAAGGATCGGGGGCGCGTACACCGGGGAGCTGTTTTTT
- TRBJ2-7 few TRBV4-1 CASSQDFGAGTYEQYF TGCGCCAGCAGCCAAGATTTCGGGGCAGGGACCTACGAGCAGTACTTC
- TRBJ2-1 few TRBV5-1 CASTKVTGHEQFF TGCGCCAGCACAAAGGTGACGGGCCATGAGCAGTTCTTC
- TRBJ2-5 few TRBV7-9 CASSPRPWGAPQETQYF TGTGCCAGCAGCCCCCGCCCCTGGGGGGCCCCCCAAGAGACCCAGTACTTC
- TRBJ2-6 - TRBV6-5 CASSSYRAGANVLTF TGTGCCAGCAGTTCTTACAGGGCTGGGGCCAACGTCCTGACTTTC
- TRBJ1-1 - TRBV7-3 CASSSRGGTEAFF TGTGCCAGCAGCTCTCGGGGTGGGACTGAAGCTTTCTTT
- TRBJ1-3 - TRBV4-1 CASSLRASGNTIYF TGCGCCAGCAGCCTAAGGGCTTCTGGAAACACCATATACTTT
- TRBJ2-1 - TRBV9 CASSVGQASSEQFF TGTGCCAGCAGCGTAGGACAGGCTTCTAGTGAGCAGTTCTTC
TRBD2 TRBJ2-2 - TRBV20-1 CSAKLAGGGNTGELFF TGCAGTGCTAAACTAGCGGGAGGGGGGAACACCGGGGAGCTGTTTTTT
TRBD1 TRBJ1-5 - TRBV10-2 CASSEGTGVLYSNQPQHF TGTGCCAGCAGTGAAGGGACAGGGGTCCTATATAGCAATCAGCCCCAGCATTTT